The source of this T cell receptor (beta chain) is a study of blood T cell repertoires in COVID-19. In the study overall: Samples of COVID-19 (acute and convalescent) were obtained from the United States, Italy and Spain. From T cells, B-cell-depleted T cells, or PBMCs came the material, which was cDNA or gDNA.

Germline CDR1 is SGDLS and CDR2 is YYNGEE. V lost 4 bases and J lost 5, with 12 bases in between. The CDR3 has 13 amino acids. Source study methods: It was from reference gene primer amplification that nucleated cell counts were estimated. Sequencing was performed with immunoSEQ multiplex PCR; in TCRdb, only in-frame clones are kept and a portion is missing. V and J calls and clone size come straight from that table; D and trimming were deduced from the DNA. The sample lists about 97,000 clones, over 65% occurring once. This chain uses TRBV9 with TRBJ1-1; the D gene is possibly TRBD1 (6 bases). The material sequenced was peripheral blood. The sequence was obtained from a human donor in a cohort sampled during active COVID-19. Here the CDR3 DNA reads TGTGCCAGCAGCTTTCAGGGGTGGACTGAAGCTTTCTTT. Translating it yields CASSFQGWTEAFF. Filled out from reference TRBV9 and TRBJ1-1, the complete variable domain reads DSGVTQTPKHLITATGQRVTLRCSPRSGDLSVYWYQQSLDQGLQFLIQYYNGEERAKGNILERFSAQQFPDLHSELNLSSLELGDSALYFCASSFQGWTEAFFGQGTRLTVV.